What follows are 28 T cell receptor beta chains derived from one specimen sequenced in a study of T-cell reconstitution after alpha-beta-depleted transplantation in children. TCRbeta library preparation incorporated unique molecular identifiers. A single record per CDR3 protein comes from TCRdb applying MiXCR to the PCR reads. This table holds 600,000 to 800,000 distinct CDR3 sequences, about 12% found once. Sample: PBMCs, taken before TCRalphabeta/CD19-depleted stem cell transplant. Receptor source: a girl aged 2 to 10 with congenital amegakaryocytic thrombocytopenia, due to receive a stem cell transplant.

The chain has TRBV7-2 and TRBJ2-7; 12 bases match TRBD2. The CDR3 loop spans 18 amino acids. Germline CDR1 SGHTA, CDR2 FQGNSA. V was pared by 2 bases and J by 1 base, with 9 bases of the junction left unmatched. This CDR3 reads CASSLSLAGGPCSYEQYF. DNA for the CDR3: TGTGCCAGCAGCTTAAGCCTAGCGGGAGGGCCGTGTTCCTACGAGCAGTACTTC.

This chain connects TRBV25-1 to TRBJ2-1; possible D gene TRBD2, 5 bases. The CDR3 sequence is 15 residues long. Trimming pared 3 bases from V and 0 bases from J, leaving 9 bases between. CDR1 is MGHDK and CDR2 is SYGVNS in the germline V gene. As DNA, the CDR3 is TGTGCCAGCAGTGATAGCGCTAGCTCCTACAATGAGCAGTTCTTC. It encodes CASSDSASSYNEQFF.

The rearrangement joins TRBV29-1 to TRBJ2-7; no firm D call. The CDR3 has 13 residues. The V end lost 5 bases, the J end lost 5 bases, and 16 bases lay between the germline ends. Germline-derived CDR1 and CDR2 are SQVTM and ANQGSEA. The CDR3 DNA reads TGCAGCGTTTCCCCAAAACCATGGGACGAGCAGTACTTC. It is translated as CSVSPKPWDEQYF.

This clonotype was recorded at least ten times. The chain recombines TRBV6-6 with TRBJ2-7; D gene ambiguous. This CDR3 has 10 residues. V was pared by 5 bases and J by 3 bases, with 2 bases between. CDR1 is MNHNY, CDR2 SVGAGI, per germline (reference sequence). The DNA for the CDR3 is TGTGCCAGCAGTGACTACGAGCAGTACTTC. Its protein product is CASSDYEQYF.

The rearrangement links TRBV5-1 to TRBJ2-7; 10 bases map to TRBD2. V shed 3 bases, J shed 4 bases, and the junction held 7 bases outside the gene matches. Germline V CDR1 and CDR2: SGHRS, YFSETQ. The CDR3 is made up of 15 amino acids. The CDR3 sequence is CASSSLAGVGYEQYF. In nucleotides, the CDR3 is TGCGCCAGCAGCTCCCTAGCGGGAGTGGGTTACGAGCAGTACTTC.

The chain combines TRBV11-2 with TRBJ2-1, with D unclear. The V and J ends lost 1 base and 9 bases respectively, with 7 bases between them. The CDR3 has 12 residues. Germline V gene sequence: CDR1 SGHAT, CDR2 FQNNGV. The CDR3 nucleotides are TGTGCCAGCAGCTTAGTTCGTGCTGAGCAGTTCTTC. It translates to CASSLVRAEQFF.

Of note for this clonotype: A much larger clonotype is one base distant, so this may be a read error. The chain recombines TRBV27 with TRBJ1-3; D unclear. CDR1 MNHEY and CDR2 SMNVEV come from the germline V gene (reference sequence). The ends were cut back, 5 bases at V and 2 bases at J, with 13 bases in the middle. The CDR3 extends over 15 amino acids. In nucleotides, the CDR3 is TGTGCCAGCAGTCCCAACTCTGACCCTGGAAACACCATATATTTT. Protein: CASSPNSDPGNTIYF.

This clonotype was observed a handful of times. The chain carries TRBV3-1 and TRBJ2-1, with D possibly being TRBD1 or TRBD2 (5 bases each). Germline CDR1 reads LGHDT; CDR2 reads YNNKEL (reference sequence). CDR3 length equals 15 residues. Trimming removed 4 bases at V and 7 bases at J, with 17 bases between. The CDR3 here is CASSPFGGKVNEQFF. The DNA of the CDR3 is TGTGCCAGCAGCCCCTTTGGGGGAAAGGTGAATGAGCAGTTCTTC.

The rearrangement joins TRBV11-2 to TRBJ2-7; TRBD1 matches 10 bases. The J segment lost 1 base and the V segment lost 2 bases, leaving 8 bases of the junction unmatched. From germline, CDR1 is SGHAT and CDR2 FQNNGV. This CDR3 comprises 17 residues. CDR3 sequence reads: CASSLIVGTGVSYEQYF. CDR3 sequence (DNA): TGTGCCAGCAGCTTAATCGTAGGGACAGGGGTTTCCTACGAGCAGTACTTC. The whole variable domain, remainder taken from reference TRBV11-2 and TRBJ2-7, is EAGVAQSPRYKIIEKRQSVAFWCNPISGHATLYWYQQILGQGPKLLIQFQNNGVVDDSQLPKDRFSAERLKGVDSTLKIQPAKLEDSAVYLCASSLIVGTGVSYEQYFGPGTRLTVT.

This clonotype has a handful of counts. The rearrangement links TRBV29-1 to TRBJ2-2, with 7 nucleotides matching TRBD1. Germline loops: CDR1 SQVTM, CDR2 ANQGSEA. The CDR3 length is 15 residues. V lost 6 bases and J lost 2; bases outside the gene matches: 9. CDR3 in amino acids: CSVAEGAANTGELFF. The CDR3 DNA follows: TGCAGCGTCGCAGAGGGGGCAGCCAACACCGGGGAGCTGTTTTTT.

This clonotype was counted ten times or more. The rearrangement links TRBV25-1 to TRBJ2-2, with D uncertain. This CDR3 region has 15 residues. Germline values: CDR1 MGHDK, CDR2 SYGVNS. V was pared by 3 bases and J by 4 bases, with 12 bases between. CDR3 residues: CASSESSWVTGELFF. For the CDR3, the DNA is TGTGCCAGCAGTGAGTCCAGCTGGGTCACCGGGGAGCTGTTTTTT. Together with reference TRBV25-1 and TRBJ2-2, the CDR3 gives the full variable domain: EADIYQTPRYLVIGTGKKITLECSQTMGHDKMYWYQQDPGMELHLIHYSYGVNSTEKGDLSSESTVSRIRTEHFPLTLESARPSHTSQYLCASSESSWVTGELFFGEGSRLTVL.

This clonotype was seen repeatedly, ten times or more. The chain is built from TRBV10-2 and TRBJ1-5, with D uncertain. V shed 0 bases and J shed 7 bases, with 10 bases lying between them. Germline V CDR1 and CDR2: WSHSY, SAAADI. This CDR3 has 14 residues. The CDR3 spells CASSESGGEQPQHF. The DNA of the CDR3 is TGCGCCAGCAGTGAGTCGGGAGGTGAGCAGCCCCAGCATTTT.

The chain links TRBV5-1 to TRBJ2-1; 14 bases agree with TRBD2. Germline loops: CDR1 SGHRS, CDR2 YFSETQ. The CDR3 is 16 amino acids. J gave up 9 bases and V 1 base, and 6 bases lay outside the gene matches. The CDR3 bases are TGCGCCAGCAGCTTGACGGGACTAGCGGGGGTCAGTGAGCAGTTCTTC. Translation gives CASSLTGLAGVSEQFF.

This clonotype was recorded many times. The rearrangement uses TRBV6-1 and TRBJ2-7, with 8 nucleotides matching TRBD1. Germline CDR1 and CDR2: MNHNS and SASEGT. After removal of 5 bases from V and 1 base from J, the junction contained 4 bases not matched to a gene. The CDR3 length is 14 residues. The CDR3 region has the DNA TGTGCCAGCAGTCCCCGGGACAGGTCCTACGAGCAGTACTTC. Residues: CASSPRDRSYEQYF.

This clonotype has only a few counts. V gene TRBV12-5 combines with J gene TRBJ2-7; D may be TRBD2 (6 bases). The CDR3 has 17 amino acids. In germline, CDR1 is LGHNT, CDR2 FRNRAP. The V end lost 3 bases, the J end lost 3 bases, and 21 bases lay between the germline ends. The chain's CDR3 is CASGLLTDSGQVYEQYF. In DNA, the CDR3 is TGTGCTAGTGGTTTACTTACCGACAGCGGGCAGGTCTACGAGCAGTACTTC.

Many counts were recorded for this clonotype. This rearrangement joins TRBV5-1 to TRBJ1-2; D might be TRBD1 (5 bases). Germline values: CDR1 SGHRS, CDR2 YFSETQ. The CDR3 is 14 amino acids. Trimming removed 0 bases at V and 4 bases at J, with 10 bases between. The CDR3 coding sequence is TGCGCCAGCAGCTTGGCCTTGGGGACCTATGGCTACACCTTC. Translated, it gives CASSLALGTYGYTF. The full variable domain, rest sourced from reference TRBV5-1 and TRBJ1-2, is KAGVTQTPRYLIKTRGQQVTLSCSPISGHRSVSWYQQTPGQGLQFLFEYFSETQRNKGNFPGRFSGRQFSNSRSEMNVSTLELGDSALYLCASSLALGTYGYTFGSGTRLTVV.

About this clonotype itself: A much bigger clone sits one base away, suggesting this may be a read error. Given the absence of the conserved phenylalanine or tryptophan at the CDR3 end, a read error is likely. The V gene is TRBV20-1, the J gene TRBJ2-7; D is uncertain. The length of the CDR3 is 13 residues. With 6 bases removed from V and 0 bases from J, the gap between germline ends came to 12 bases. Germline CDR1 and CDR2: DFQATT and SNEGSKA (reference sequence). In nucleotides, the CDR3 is TGCAGTGCCTCCAGAGAGAGCTCCTACGAGCAGTACTTG. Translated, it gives CSASRESSYEQYL.

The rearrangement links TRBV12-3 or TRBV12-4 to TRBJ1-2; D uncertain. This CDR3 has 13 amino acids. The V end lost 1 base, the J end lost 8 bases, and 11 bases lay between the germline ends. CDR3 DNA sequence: TGTGCCAGCAGTTTAGGGACCTCGGAGGGCTACACCTTC. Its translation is CASSLGTSEGYTF.

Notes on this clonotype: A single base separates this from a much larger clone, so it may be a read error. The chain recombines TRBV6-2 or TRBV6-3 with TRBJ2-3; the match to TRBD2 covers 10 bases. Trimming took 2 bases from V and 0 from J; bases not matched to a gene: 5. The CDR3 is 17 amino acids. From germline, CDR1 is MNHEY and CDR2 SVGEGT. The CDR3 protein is CASSYRPSGRSTDTQYF. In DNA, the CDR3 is TGTGCCAGCAGTTACAGGCCTAGCGGGAGAAGCACAGATACGCAGTATTTT.

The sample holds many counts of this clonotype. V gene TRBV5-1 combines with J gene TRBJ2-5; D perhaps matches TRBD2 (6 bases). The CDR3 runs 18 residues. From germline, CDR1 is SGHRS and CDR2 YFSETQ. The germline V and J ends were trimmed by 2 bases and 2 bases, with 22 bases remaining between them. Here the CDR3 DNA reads TGCGCCAGCAGCTTTAGCGGAATCCAGATGGACCAACAAGAGACCCAGTACTTC. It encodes CASSFSGIQMDQQETQYF.

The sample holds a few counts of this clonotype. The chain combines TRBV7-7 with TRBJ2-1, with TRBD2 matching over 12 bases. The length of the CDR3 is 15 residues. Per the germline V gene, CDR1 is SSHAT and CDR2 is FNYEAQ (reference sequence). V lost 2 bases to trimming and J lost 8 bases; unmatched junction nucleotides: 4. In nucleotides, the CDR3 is TGTGCCAGCAGCTTAAGACTAGCGGGAGATTATGAGCAGTTCTTC. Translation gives CASSLRLAGDYEQFF.

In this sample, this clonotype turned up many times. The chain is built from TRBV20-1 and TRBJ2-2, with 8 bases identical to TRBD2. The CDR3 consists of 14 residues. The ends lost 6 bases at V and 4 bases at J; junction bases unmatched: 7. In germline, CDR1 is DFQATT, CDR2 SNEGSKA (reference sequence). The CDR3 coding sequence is TGCAGTGCCCGCCTAGCGGGTGTCACCGGGGAGCTGTTTTTT. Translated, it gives CSARLAGVTGELFF.

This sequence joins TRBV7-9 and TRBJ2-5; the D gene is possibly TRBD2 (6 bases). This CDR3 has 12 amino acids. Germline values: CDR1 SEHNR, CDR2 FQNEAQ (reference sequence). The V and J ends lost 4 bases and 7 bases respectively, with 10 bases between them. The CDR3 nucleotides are TGTGCCAGCAGCTACCCGGAGGGGACCCAGTACTTC. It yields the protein CASSYPEGTQYF.

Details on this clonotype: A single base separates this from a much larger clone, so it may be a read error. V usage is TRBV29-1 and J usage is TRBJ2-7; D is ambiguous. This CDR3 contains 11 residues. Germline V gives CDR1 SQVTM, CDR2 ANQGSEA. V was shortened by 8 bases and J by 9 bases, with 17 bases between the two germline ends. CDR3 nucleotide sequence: TGCAGCACTTATACTATGGGCGTGCAGTACTTC. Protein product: CSTYTMGVQYF.

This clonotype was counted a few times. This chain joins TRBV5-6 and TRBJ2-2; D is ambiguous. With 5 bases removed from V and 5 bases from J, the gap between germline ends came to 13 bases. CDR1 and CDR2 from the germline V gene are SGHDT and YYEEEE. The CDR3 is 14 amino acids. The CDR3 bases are TGTGCCAGCAGGCGGCCAGGAGAGACCGGGGAGCTGTTTTTT. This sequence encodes CASRRPGETGELFF.

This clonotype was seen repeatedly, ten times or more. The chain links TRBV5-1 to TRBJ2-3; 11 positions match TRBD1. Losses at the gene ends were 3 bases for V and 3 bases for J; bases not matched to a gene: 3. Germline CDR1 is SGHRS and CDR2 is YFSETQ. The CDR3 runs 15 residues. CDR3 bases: TGCGCCAGCAGCTCCGGGACAGGGGGAACAGATACGCAGTATTTT. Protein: CASSSGTGGTDTQYF.

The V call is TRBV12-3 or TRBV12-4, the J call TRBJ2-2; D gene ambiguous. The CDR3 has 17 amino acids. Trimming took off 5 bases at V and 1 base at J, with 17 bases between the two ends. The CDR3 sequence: CASSPPESGRNTGELFF. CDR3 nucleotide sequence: TGTGCCAGCAGTCCTCCGGAGTCAGGAAGGAACACCGGGGAGCTGTTTTTT.

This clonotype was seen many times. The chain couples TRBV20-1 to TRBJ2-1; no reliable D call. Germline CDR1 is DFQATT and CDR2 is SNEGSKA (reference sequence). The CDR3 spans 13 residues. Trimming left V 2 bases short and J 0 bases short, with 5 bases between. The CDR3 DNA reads TGCAGTGCTAGACCGATCTCCTACAATGAGCAGTTCTTC. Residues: CSARPISYNEQFF.